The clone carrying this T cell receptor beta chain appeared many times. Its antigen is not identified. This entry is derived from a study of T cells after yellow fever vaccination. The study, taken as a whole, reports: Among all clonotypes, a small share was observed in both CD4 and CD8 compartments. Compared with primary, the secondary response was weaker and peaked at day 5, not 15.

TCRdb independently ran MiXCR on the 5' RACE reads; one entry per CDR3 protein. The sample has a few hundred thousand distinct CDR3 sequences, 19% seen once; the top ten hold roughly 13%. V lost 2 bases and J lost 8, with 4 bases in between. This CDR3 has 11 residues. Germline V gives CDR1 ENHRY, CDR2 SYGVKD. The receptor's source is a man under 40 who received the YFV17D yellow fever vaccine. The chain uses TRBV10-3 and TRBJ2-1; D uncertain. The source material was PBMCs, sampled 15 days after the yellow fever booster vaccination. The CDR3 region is CAISERDEQFF. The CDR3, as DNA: TGTGCCATCAGTGAGAGGGATGAGCAGTTCTTC.